The present T cell receptor beta chain was sequenced within a study of cytomegalovirus exposure and HLA in healthy donors. Study-level results: About 150 TCR beta chains were listed as cytomegalovirus-associated. HLA alleles were associated with 16,000 or so TCR beta sequences in a later analysis at 0.05 false discovery rate.

V shed 4 bases and J 2 bases; nucleotides not matched to a gene: 8. The CDR3 runs to 15 residues. Per the germline V gene, CDR1 is SEHNR and CDR2 is FQNEAQ (reference sequence). This PCR relied on a set of 60 Vbeta primers and 13 Jbeta primers. Per the study methods: Later, some 75 million unique TCR beta chains were counted in an analysis, and approximately 10 million of them were shared. The protocol was immunoSEQ multiplex PCR, while the TCRdb copy is restricted to in-frame clones and leaves out a portion. V, J and clone size derive from that table, while D and trimming were established from the DNA sequence. The sample records more than 95,000 clones, about 80% being singletons. Turning to this clone: Its specificity is unknown.

V is TRBV7-9 and J is TRBJ2-7, with 7 positions matching TRBD2. The sample was PBMCs. This TCR was sampled from a young woman in good health and CMV-seropositive. For the CDR3, the DNA is TGTGCCAGCAGCTCACCGACTAGCCGAGCCTACGAGCAGTACTTC. Translating it yields CASSSPTSRAYEQYF.